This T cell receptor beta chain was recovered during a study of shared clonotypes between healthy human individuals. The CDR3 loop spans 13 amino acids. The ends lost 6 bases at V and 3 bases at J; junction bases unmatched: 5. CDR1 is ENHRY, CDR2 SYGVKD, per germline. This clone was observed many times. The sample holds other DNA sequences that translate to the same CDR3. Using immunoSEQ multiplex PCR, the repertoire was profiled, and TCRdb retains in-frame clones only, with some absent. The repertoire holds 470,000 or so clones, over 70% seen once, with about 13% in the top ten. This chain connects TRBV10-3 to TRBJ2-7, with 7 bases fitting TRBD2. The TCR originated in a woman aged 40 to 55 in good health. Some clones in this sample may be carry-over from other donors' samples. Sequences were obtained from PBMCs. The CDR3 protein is CAIRDPGGYEQYF. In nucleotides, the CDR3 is TGTGCCATCAGGGACCCGGGAGGCTACGAGCAGTACTTC.